This TCR beta chain appears in the sequencing data of a study of CD4 T cells in relation to SARS-CoV-2 and coronaviruses. Study details: The restricting HLA molecule for shared crossreactive spike epitopes was mapped.

With respect to this clone: Its antigen is currently unknown. Within the sample, other DNA sequences also encode this same CDR3.

The repertoire was sequenced with immunoSEQ multiplex PCR; TCRdb's copy has only in-frame clones and lacks some. Of 55,000 to 70,000 clones listed, approximately 93% are singletons. Germline-derived CDR1 and CDR2 are LNHDA and SQIVND (reference sequence). Trimming left V 1 base short and J 8 bases short, with 6 bases between. The CDR3 has 13 amino acids. Unexposed donor CD4+ T cells date from 2011-2018, before the COVID-19 pandemic. Naive and memory CD4+ T cells were separated from cryopreserved PBMCs. Findings and limits, study-wide: Pre-pandemic and post-infection samples never came from the same donor. No crossreactivity against non-spike viral proteins was tested here.

This receptor was obtained from a human donor in good health. The genes are TRBV19 and TRBJ1-6, with D unresolved. The specimen sequenced was naive CD4+ T cells from PBMCs. As for subset: naive CD4+ T cells isolated by negative enrichment. The CDR3, as DNA: TGTGCCAGTAGTATAGGAGGTGATTCACCCCTCCACTTT. Protein product: CASSIGGDSPLHF.